The rows below give T cell receptor beta chains drawn from one sample of a study of PD-1 blockade in classical Hodgkin lymphoma. Sequencing used immunoSEQ multiplex PCR; TCRdb keeps in-frame clones, though not all of them. The repertoire includes about 7,000 clones, over 70% of them detected once, and roughly 8.1% sits in the top ten. Sample: peripheral blood mononuclear cells (PBMCs). Receptors originate from a human donor with classical Hodgkin lymphoma. Each CDR3 is given without its conserved first and last residue. The order of the fields is V gene, J gene, CDR3 protein.

v_call: TRBV7-8
j_call: TRBJ2-1
cdr3_aa: ASSLGPGATYNEQF

v_call: TRBV6-1
j_call: TRBJ1-5
cdr3_aa: ASSGLISLTSNQPQH

v_call: TRBV2
j_call: TRBJ2-2
cdr3_aa: ASSWEVTGELF

v_call: TRBV2
j_call: TRBJ2-3
cdr3_aa: ASSVLAGGEDTQY

v_call: TRBV5-6
j_call: TRBJ1-1
cdr3_aa: ASSLASWTGEAF

v_call: TRBV5-1
j_call: TRBJ1-1
cdr3_aa: ASSLGGSKNTEAF

v_call: TRBV6-1
j_call: TRBJ2-7
cdr3_aa: ASSPSGNYEQY

v_call: TRBV30
j_call: TRBJ1-2
cdr3_aa: AWSDPPGAYGYT

v_call: TRBV2
j_call: TRBJ2-1
cdr3_aa: ASSEEHNEQF

v_call: TRBV10-1
j_call: TRBJ1-4
cdr3_aa: ASSAGTTGEKLF

v_call: TRBV19
j_call: TRBJ2-1
cdr3_aa: ASSIGTGWEDEQF

v_call: TRBV11-3
j_call: TRBJ2-2
cdr3_aa: ASSLGQRGTGELF

v_call: TRBV19
j_call: TRBJ1-6
cdr3_aa: ASSFDGHSPLH

v_call: TRBV27
j_call: TRBJ2-3
cdr3_aa: ASSPIALSTDTQY

v_call: TRBV6-1
j_call: TRBJ2-1
cdr3_aa: ASSEGDNYNEQF

v_call: TRBV2
j_call: TRBJ2-5
cdr3_aa: ASRSTGLAGTETQY

v_call: TRBV2
j_call: TRBJ2-5
cdr3_aa: ASSDRTFSQETQY

v_call: TRBV2
j_call: TRBJ1-5
cdr3_aa: ASSLLRARNQPQH

v_call: TRBV5-1
j_call: TRBJ2-5
cdr3_aa: ASSPTGGQETQY

v_call: TRBV19
j_call: TRBJ2-7
cdr3_aa: ATSGLAFYEQY

v_call: TRBV9
j_call: TRBJ2-3
cdr3_aa: ASSVDLSTDTQY

v_call: TRBV5-1
j_call: TRBJ1-1
cdr3_aa: ASSPGAANTEAF

v_call: TRBV2
j_call: TRBJ2-5
cdr3_aa: ASSLDRAQETQY

v_call: TRBV28
j_call: TRBJ1-4
cdr3_aa: ATATNEKLF

v_call: TRBV5-1
j_call: TRBJ2-6
cdr3_aa: ASSLSLGGGANVLT

v_call: TRBV7-9
j_call: TRBJ2-3
cdr3_aa: ASSLRSGGTDTQY

v_call: TRBV10-3
j_call: TRBJ1-1
cdr3_aa: AISDRTGNTEAF

v_call: TRBV7-3
j_call: TRBJ1-4
cdr3_aa: ASSLRAGANEKLF

v_call: TRBV19
j_call: TRBJ2-1
cdr3_aa: ASSPGTGEYNEQF

v_call: TRBV7-8
j_call: TRBJ2-7
cdr3_aa: ASSSWTSGNEQY

v_call: TRBV7-9
j_call: TRBJ1-1
cdr3_aa: ASSLVSGRVTEAF

v_call: TRBV9
j_call: TRBJ2-7
cdr3_aa: ASSGGDSYEQY

v_call: TRBV12-5
j_call: TRBJ2-7
cdr3_aa: ASGSLYEQY

v_call: TRBV27
j_call: TRBJ2-7
cdr3_aa: ASSPRFHRGPTYEQY

v_call: TRBV2
j_call: TRBJ2-7
cdr3_aa: ASNGQGYEQY

v_call: TRBV19
j_call: TRBJ1-2
cdr3_aa: ASSLSLNYGYT

v_call: TRBV2
j_call: TRBJ1-5
cdr3_aa: ASSEEGRPQH

v_call: TRBV2
j_call: TRBJ1-2
cdr3_aa: ASTSPPGHYGYT

v_call: TRBV6-1
j_call: TRBJ1-2
cdr3_aa: ASRGWGSYYGYT

v_call: TRBV11-1
j_call: TRBJ2-3
cdr3_aa: ASRRGLSTDTQY

v_call: TRBV7-9
j_call: TRBJ2-7
cdr3_aa: ASSQSTSGSSNEQY

v_call: TRBV21-1
j_call: TRBJ2-7
cdr3_aa: ASSCRRYEQY

v_call: TRBV6-5
j_call: TRBJ1-4
cdr3_aa: ASSWTGGLGEKLF

v_call: TRBV9
j_call: TRBJ2-2
cdr3_aa: ASSVEGRPGLAGEGNTGELF

v_call: TRBV28
j_call: TRBJ2-7
cdr3_aa: ASSLLAGSYEQY

v_call: TRBV5-1
j_call: TRBJ2-7
cdr3_aa: ASSFGTGVLEQY

v_call: TRBV6-1
j_call: TRBJ2-5
cdr3_aa: ASSEDLVGLAQY

v_call: TRBV2
j_call: TRBJ1-5
cdr3_aa: ASSRQYNQPQH

v_call: TRBV15
j_call: TRBJ2-2
cdr3_aa: ATGRASGANTGELF

v_call: TRBV10-3
j_call: TRBJ1-1
cdr3_aa: AISETMNTEAF

v_call: TRBV28
j_call: TRBJ1-1
cdr3_aa: ASTWGQWGNTEAF

v_call: TRBV6-1
j_call: TRBJ2-7
cdr3_aa: ASSGKSGSSYEQY

v_call: TRBV5-1
j_call: TRBJ2-2
cdr3_aa: ASSSGLAGVGGELF